Shown below are 15 T cell receptor beta chains from a single sample sequenced in a study of esophageal squamous cell carcinoma under preoperative chemotherapy. The time point here: after preoperative PTX-NDP chemotherapy. In TCRdb, the PCR reads were re-called with MiXCR into one record per CDR3 protein. The sample includes about 20,000 distinct CDR3 sequences, roughly 50% of them seen just once. This sample was taken from a patient given preoperative chemotherapy. The receptors come from a human donor with esophageal squamous cell carcinoma. The donor label of this sample is uncertain.

Regarding this clonotype: A clone one base away is much larger, so this may be a read error. This chain connects TRBV11-3 to TRBJ2-1; TRBD2 matches 10 bases. The J call may be in error: the DNA end matches TRBJ2-7 better. The CDR3 has 15 residues. Germline CDR1 and CDR2: SGHNT and YENEEA. The CDR3 is CASSSSGSWYNEQYF. The CDR3 DNA follows: TGTGCCAGCAGCTCTAGCGGGAGTTGGTACAATGAGCAGTACTTC.

Remarks on this clonotype: This CDR3 is missing its conserved last phenylalanine or tryptophan, likely due to a read error. The limits of the CDR3 on the DNA are not certain, so only TCRdb's listed CDR3 is given. The genes are TRBV7-2 and TRBJ2-5; the table's D call, TRBD2, was not checked against the DNA. With termini counted, the CDR3 has 15 amino acids. CDR1 and CDR2 from the germline V gene are SGHTA and FQGNSA. CDR3 protein: CASSFRGGGRKTQYS.

This sequence joins TRBV19 and TRBJ2-4; TRBD2 might be the D (6 bases). Germline lookup yields CDR1 LNHDA and CDR2 SQIVND (reference sequence). This CDR3 spans 16 amino acids. V lost 6 bases to trimming and J lost 8 bases, with 23 bases between them. The CDR3 protein is CASSGAGLSAKDIQYF. In DNA, the CDR3 is TGTGCCAGTAGCGGGGCGGGGCTGAGCGCCAAGGACATTCAGTACTTC.

This rearrangement joins TRBV7-2 to TRBJ2-4, with 8 bases identical to TRBD2. CDR1 and CDR2 from the germline V gene are SGHTA and FQGNSA. This CDR3 spans 16 amino acids. The V and J ends lost 5 bases and 13 bases, in that order; junction bases with no gene match: 19. CDR3 DNA: TGTGCCAGCAGCGTACGAGGGCGGGGGGCCAAAGATACGCAGTACTTC. Protein sequence: CASSVRGRGAKDTQYF.

This clonotype turned up a few times. V usage is TRBV7-2 and J usage is TRBJ2-3; D remains unclear. Germline lookup yields CDR1 SGHTA and CDR2 FQGNSA. This CDR3 is 15 amino acids long. V was pared by 1 base and J by 0 bases, with 8 bases between. CDR3 nucleotide sequence: TGTGCCAGCAGCTTAGTGGGTGGGAGCACAGATACGCAGTATTTT. It yields the protein CASSLVGGSTDTQYF.

On this clonotype itself: One end of the junction fails to match germline, which may point to a read error. The chain is built from TRBV7-2 and TRBJ2-5; possible D gene TRBD2, 5 bases. The CDR3 has 14 amino acids. The germline V gene has CDR1 SGHTA and CDR2 FQGNSA. The CDR3 loop reads CASSPTGEKEALSF. CDR3 coding DNA: TGTGCCAGCAGCCCTACCGGGGAGAAAGAGGCCCTGTCTTTC.

By share, this clonotype counts as medium-sized (0.01 to 0.1%). The V and J genes are TRBV12-3 or TRBV12-4 and TRBJ2-3, with TRBD2 matching 11 bases. The CDR3 is made up of 15 amino acids. Trimming at V came to 5 bases and at J to 0 bases, leaving 1 base not matched to a gene. The CDR3: CASSRTSGSTDTQYF. The CDR3 DNA follows: TGTGCCAGCAGTAGGACTAGCGGGAGCACAGATACGCAGTATTTT.

The rearrangement uses TRBV27 and TRBJ2-6, with D tentatively TRBD1 (6 bases). In germline, CDR1 is MNHEY, CDR2 SMNVEV (reference sequence). The CDR3 runs 16 residues. Trimming pared 6 bases from V and 3 bases from J, leaving 15 bases between. This CDR3 reads CASRPPTGFGANVLTF. In DNA form, the CDR3 reads TGTGCCAGCAGACCCCCAACAGGGTTTGGGGCCAACGTCCTGACTTTC.

As concerns this clonotype: A read error is likely, as this CDR3 ends without the conserved phenylalanine or tryptophan. The DNA is left out, because the CDR3 cannot be placed on it with certainty; the CDR3 is given as TCRdb lists it. V usage is TRBV7-2 and J usage is TRBJ2-6; the table's D gene call, TRBD2, was not cross checked with the DNA. A total of 19 residues make up the CDR3, ends included. Germline assignment: CDR1 SGHTA and CDR2 FQGNSA. The CDR3 sequence is CASSPVPLAGGTREQYFGA.

This chain links TRBV7-9 with TRBJ2-6; no reliable D call. The CDR3 contains 16 residues. Germline V gene lookup returns CDR1 SEHNR and CDR2 FQNEAQ (reference sequence). V gave up 2 bases and J gave up 0 bases, with 8 bases separating them. The CDR3 is CASSLTGNSGANVLTF. CDR3 bases: TGTGCCAGCAGCTTAACTGGAAACTCTGGGGCCAACGTCCTGACTTTC.

This clonotype was seen only once. The chain uses TRBV7-3 and TRBJ2-2, with D tentatively TRBD2 (5 bases). Germline lookup yields CDR1 SGHTA and CDR2 FQGTGA. V lost 8 bases and J lost 16, with 26 bases in between. There are 14 residues in the CDR3. The CDR3 DNA reads TGTGCCAGCCGTAGGGAGTATAACACCGGTACGCAGTTTTTT. This gives the protein CASRREYNTGTQFF.

This clonotype is labeled as medium-sized. V gene TRBV7-2 combines with J gene TRBJ2-7, with D perhaps TRBD2 (5 bases). Germline loops: CDR1 SGHTA, CDR2 FQGNSA. This CDR3 region has 14 residues. V was clipped by 1 base and J by 5 bases, with 12 bases between them. Written as DNA, the CDR3 is TGTGCCAGCAGCTTAGAAGTAGCGATCAACGAGCAGTACTTC. Amino acid sequence: CASSLEVAINEQYF.

This clonotype was recorded many times. The gene calls are TRBV7-3 and TRBJ2-5, with D maybe TRBD2 (7 bases). The CDR3 runs to 21 residues. The V gene's germline CDR1 is SGHTA and CDR2 FQGTGA. The ends were cut back, 0 bases at V and 11 bases at J, with 37 bases in the middle. CDR3 amino acids: CASSLTAGTSPGGRPYNEQYF. The CDR3 nucleotides are TGTGCCAGCAGCTTAACGGCCGGGACATCCCCGGGCGGGAGACCCTACAATGAGCAGTACTTC.

The chain has TRBV7-2 and TRBJ2-7, with D hard to call. With 6 bases removed from V and 4 bases from J, the gap between germline ends came to 16 bases. The CDR3 is 14 amino acids. CDR1 is SGHTA, CDR2 FQGNSA, per germline. CDR3 sequence reads: CASSLRVPEYEQYF. CDR3 in DNA: TGTGCCAGCAGTCTTAGGGTCCCTGAGTACGAGCAGTACTTC.

V usage is TRBV5-6 and J usage is TRBJ2-5; 10 nucleotides match TRBD1. The closer fit of TRBJ2-1 to the DNA end suggests the J call may be wrong. The CDR3 runs 14 residues. CDR1 is SGHDT and CDR2 is YYEEEE in the germline V gene. This CDR3 is CATDQGQGNNEQFF. The CDR3 DNA reads TGTGCCACCGACCAGGGACAGGGGAACAATGAGCAGTTCTTC.